One T cell receptor beta chain is described in this entry. Its antigen is as yet unknown. The CDR3 runs to 13 residues. Between the trimmed V and J ends, which lost 5 bases and 6 bases, there was a span of 15 bases. The germline gives CDR1 SGHRS, CDR2 YFSETQ. Generated by immunoSEQ multiplex PCR, the TCRdb table keeps only in-frame clones and is missing some. The table has approximately 68,000 clones, 70% to 90% seen once. This record belongs to a study of T cell responses to AZD1222 COVID-19 vaccine. The study, taken as a whole, reports: Clonal diversity was possibly underestimated; the donors were predominantly white British and more often female. Spike-specific TCR breadth and depth grew following two AZD1222 doses.

The clonotype was recovered from an adult in good health. The sample was peripheral blood, taken on day 0 of AZD1222 vaccination. This chain uses TRBV5-1 with TRBJ2-7, with D possibly TRBD1 on 6 matching bases. CDR3 nucleotides: TGCGCCAGCAGTCCCCCCTTAGGGGGCGAGCAGTACTTC. The encoded protein is CASSPPLGGEQYF.